This TCR beta chain was sequenced during a study of blood T cells in healthy people across ages. Looked up from germline, CDR1 is PRHDT and CDR2 is FYEKMQ (reference sequence). This CDR3 region has 14 residues. After removal of 5 bases from V and 11 bases from J, the junction contained 12 bases not matched to a gene. PCR was performed a second time for roughly 7 to 12 cycles using a sample-barcoded 5' primer and a J-beta primer mix. Each cDNA molecule was tagged by a template-switch adaptor that had 12 random nucleotides. TCRdb analysed the 5' RACE reads with MiXCR anew, one entry per CDR3 protein. The sample carries fewer than 1 million distinct CDR3 sequences, around two fifths recorded once. Each sample gave at least 6.5 million isolated PBMCs.

Input material: blood. This TCR came from a man aged 55-75 years in good health. V gene TRBV13 combines with J gene TRBJ2-5; 9 bases align to TRBD2. CDR3 protein: CASSLPLAGHAQYF. The CDR3, as DNA: TGTGCCAGCAGCCTCCCTCTAGCGGGGCACGCGCAGTACTTC. Complete variable domain (other parts from reference TRBV13 and TRBJ2-5): AAGVIQSPRHLIKEKRETATLKCYPIPRHDTVYWYQQGPGQDPQFLISFYEKMQSDKGSIPDRFSAQQFSDYHSELNMSSLELGDSALYFCASSLPLAGHAQYFGPGTRLLVL.